Sequencing of this T cell receptor (beta chain) was carried out in a study of cytotoxic CD8 clonotypes in ibrutinib-treated CLL. In the study overall: Included were some eleven relapsed/refractory and some 15 treatment-naive patients, of whom roughly 17 were IGHV unmutated.

Regarding this clone: Its antigen is unknown.

Study conclusions and caveats: Treatment left the uncommon public clonotypes either contracted or stable in frequency.

The repertoire was sequenced with immunoSEQ multiplex PCR; TCRdb's copy has only in-frame clones and lacks some. This sample has fewer than 50,000 clones, with roughly 57% found just once. The CDR3 runs to 13 residues. The V and J ends lost 6 bases and 6 bases, in that order; junction bases with no gene match: 5. Germline loops: CDR1 ENHRY, CDR2 SYGVKD. The clonotype was recovered from a human donor with chronic lymphocytic leukemia. Here the sequenced sample was PBMCs, taken after 12 months of ibrutinib treatment. This chain joins TRBV10-3 and TRBJ1-3; TRBD1 agrees at 7 bases. CDR3 protein: CAIRAGTENTIYF. CDR3 nucleotides: TGTGCCATCAGGGCCGGGACAGAAAACACCATATATTTT.